This T cell receptor (beta chain) derives from a study of OX40 agonist ivuxolimab in advanced cancers. Study summary: An anti-OX40 (CD134) antibody with agonistic activity, ivuxolimab, was administered to patients. Participants averaged 60 years of age (range roughly 23 to 90) and were 75% to 90% male. Whole-study results and caveats: CD4+ T cells averaged fewer expanded clones than CD8+ T cells.

V lost 6 bases to trimming and J lost 6 bases; unmatched junction nucleotides: 18. From germline, CDR1 is SGHVS and CDR2 FNYEAQ. CDR3 length: 18 amino acids. Researchers took blood at baseline, on cycle 4 day 1, and on cycle 7 day 1. The protocol was immunoSEQ multiplex PCR, while the TCRdb copy is restricted to in-frame clones and leaves out a portion. There are around 70,000 clones in the sample; nearly 90% occur only once, and 9.5% to 12% lies in the top ten. This clone was seen only a few times. Its antigen is as yet unknown. This clonotype was sampled from an adult with an advanced solid tumor such as melanoma, head and neck, liver or kidney cancer. Sample: CD4+ or CD8+ T cells sorted from blood, taken in a trial of the OX40 agonist ivuxolimab. The V and J genes are TRBV7-6 and TRBJ2-1; 9 bases map to TRBD2. CDR3 amino acids: CASSRLPGGRVLGNEQFF. CDR3 coding DNA: TGTGCCAGCAGTCGCCTCCCGGGCGGGAGGGTTCTGGGCAATGAGCAGTTCTTC.